This T cell receptor beta chain is drawn from a study of T-cell reconstitution after alpha-beta-depleted transplantation in children. Molecular barcoding with unique molecular identifiers was used for the TCRbeta library. MiXCR, applied by TCRdb to the PCR reads, yields one record per CDR3 protein. The sample has about 400,000 distinct CDR3 sequences, around 21% seen once. This clonotype has only a few counts. The CDR3 runs 16 residues. Per germline, CDR1 LGHNA and CDR2 YNFKEQ. Unmatched junction bases numbered 11, after V lost 5 bases and J lost 4 bases. Here the sequenced sample was PBMCs from the stem cell graft donor, taken from the stem cell graft. The chain employs TRBV4-2 and TRBJ2-1; 7 bases are shared with TRBD2. The sequence was obtained from a human donor who donated a stem cell graft to a child with acute myeloid leukemia. In DNA form, the CDR3 reads TGTGCCAGCAGCGACCTCCTAGCGGAACTTTACAATGAGCAGTTCTTC. As protein: CASSDLLAELYNEQFF.